This T cell receptor beta chain originates from a study of CD4 T cells in relation to SARS-CoV-2 and coronaviruses. Study background: After roughly ten days of antigen culture, PBMC TCR beta CDR3s were sequenced. The study's findings and limits: No crossreactivity against non-spike viral proteins was tested here.

V was shortened by 4 bases and J by 1 base, with 17 bases between the two germline ends. This CDR3 has 17 residues. CDR1 and CDR2 (germline): SGHRS, YFSETQ. This clone was observed a single time. Its specificity is unknown. Unexposed donor CD4+ T cells date from about 2011-2019, before the COVID-19 pandemic. The cells were cultured for about ten days before CD4+ T cells were isolated. As cell numbers allowed, unexposed-donor CD4+ T cells faced SARS-CoV-2 S/N and four cold-coronavirus spikes. Measured with immunoSEQ multiplex PCR; TCRdb has only the in-frame clones, and not every one. The repertoire holds around 31,000 clones, 55% to 75% seen once, with 10% to 15% in the top ten.

This clonotype was sampled from a human donor in good health. The chain has TRBV5-1 and TRBJ2-2; perhaps TRBD1 as D (7 bases). The sample taken for sequencing was CD4+ T cells from PBMCs, cultured in vitro. CDR3 loop: CASSAAGGTVNTGELFF. CDR3 DNA: TGCGCCAGCAGCGCCGCCGGCGGGACAGTGAACACCGGGGAGCTGTTTTTT.